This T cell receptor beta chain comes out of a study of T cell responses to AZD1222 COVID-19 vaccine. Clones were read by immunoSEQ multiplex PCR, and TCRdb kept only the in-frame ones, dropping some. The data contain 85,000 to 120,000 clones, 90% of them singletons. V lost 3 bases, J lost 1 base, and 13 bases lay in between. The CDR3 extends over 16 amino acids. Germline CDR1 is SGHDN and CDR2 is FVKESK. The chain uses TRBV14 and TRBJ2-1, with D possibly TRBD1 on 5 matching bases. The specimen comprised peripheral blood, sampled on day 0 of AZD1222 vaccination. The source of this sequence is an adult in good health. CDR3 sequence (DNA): TGTGCCAGCAGCCAGGACGGCAGGGCTTCCTACAATGAGCAGTTCTTC. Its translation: CASSQDGRASYNEQFF.